This T cell receptor beta chain was sequenced during a study of post-analysis software for immune sequencing data. Whole-study context: The study covered relapsing-remitting, secondary progressive and progressive-relapsing courses of multiple sclerosis. Study results and caveats: Compared against controls, patients with multiple sclerosis displayed significantly lower normalized Chao1 diversity. F-measure co-clustering was strong for batch-matched samples. Among 4 or 5 TRBV segments more frequent in patients than controls were TRBV5-6, TRBV5-1 and TRBV20-1.

Unique molecular identifiers featured in each of the TCR beta cDNA libraries. With roughly 1 to 11 million T cells as the source, approximately 500,000 cDNA molecules resulted. TCRdb recomputed calls from the PCR reads with MiXCR, one row per CDR3 protein. The table includes 450,000 to 700,000 distinct CDR3 sequences, about 40% detected once. Germline V gives CDR1 SGHDT, CDR2 YYEEEE. The CDR3 extends over 14 amino acids. With 2 bases removed from V and 1 base from J, the gap between germline ends came to 10 bases. Comment on this clonotype: As yet, its antigen is unknown.

The chain employs TRBV5-6 and TRBJ2-7, with D perhaps matching TRBD2 (5 bases). Sequencing was done on a sample of blood. This receptor was taken from a girl aged 10-17 years with multiple sclerosis. The CDR3 sequence is CASSFRGPSYEQYF. CDR3 DNA: TGTGCCAGCAGCTTTCGAGGGCCTTCCTACGAGCAGTACTTC.